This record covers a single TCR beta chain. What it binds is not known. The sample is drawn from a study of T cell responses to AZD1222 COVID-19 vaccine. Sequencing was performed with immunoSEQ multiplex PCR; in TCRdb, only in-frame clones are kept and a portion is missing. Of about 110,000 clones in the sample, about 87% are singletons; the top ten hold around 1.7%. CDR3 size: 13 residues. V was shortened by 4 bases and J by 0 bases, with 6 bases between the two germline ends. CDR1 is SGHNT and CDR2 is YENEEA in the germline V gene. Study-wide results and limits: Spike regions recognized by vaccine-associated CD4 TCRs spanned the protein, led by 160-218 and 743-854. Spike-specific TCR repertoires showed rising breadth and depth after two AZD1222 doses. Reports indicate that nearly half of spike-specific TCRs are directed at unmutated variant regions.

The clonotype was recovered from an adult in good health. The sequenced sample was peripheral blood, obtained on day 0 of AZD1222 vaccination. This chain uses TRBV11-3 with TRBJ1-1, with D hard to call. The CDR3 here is CASSSQMNTEAFF. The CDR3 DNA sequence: TGTGCCAGCAGCTCTCAAATGAACACTGAAGCTTTCTTT.